The rows below give T cell receptor beta chains drawn from one sample of a study of blood T cell repertoires in COVID-19. Repertoires were generated with immunoSEQ multiplex PCR, while TCRdb's copy carries only in-frame clones and drops some. This sample has a few hundred thousand clones, with around 84% found just once. Sequenced sample: peripheral blood. These receptor sequences come from a young woman with acute or convalescent COVID-19. The CDR3 runs from the conserved cysteine through the conserved F or W. D genes are given only for firm matches. Expanded clones get a size class; other rows say once, few or many, or leave the size out.

TRBV11-2,TRBJ2-7,-,-,CASSLGSQIEQYF
TRBV12-3/TRBV12-4,TRBJ1-2,-,-,CASSLATPGGYTF
TRBV6-5,TRBJ1-2,once,-,CASSLQGGYTF
TRBV10-1,TRBJ1-2,-,TRBD1,CARLRQGPESNYGYTF
TRBV9,TRBJ1-2,-,-,CASSDSNGYTF
TRBV9,TRBJ2-1,-,TRBD2,CASSARLAGTVDEQFF
TRBV6-5,TRBJ1-1,-,TRBD1,CASSYGGTGYNTEAFF
TRBV5-1,TRBJ1-3,-,TRBD1,CASSPGTGASGNTIYF
TRBV5-1,TRBJ1-1,-,-,CASSPVGASGTEAFF
TRBV19,TRBJ1-1,-,TRBD1,CASSTGGFTEAFF
TRBV7-2,TRBJ1-5,-,-,CASSFDREQPQHF
TRBV7-9,TRBJ1-1,-,-,CASSLGAKNTEAFF
TRBV3-1/TRBV3-2,TRBJ2-3,few,TRBD2,CASSQDPGRETSQSTDTQYF
TRBV28,TRBJ2-2,-,TRBD2,CASSSRTSGREGGGELFF
TRBV5-1,TRBJ2-5,-,-,CASSLQGPGGGETQYF
TRBV2,TRBJ2-1,-,-,CASSEGLAIDEQFF
TRBV9,TRBJ1-2,-,-,CASRRGDYGYTF
TRBV7-9,TRBJ2-5,-,TRBD1,CASSPGTGGETQYF
TRBV6-5,TRBJ2-7,-,TRBD1,CASSNQGARYEQYF
TRBV18,TRBJ1-6,-,-,CASSEGGDNSPLHF
TRBV27,TRBJ1-1,-,-,CASRGGTGNTEAFF
TRBV4-1,TRBJ2-3,once,TRBD2,CASSQGRLLSLLAGDRDTQYF
TRBV18,TRBJ2-1,-,-,CASSPIPNNEQFF
TRBV2,TRBJ1-1,-,-,CASSPGSLNTEAFF
TRBV24-1,TRBJ2-5,once,-,CATSDTSEGDQYF
TRBV18,TRBJ1-6,few,TRBD1,CASSPNTGQNSPLHF
TRBV6-5,TRBJ2-1,-,-,CASSPVLRVGEQFF
TRBV11-1,TRBJ1-4,once,TRBD1,CASSSGTGGEKLFF
TRBV27,TRBJ1-6,-,-,CASSLHHRVGLAPLHF
TRBV10-1,TRBJ2-5,-,TRBD1,CASSESKDRGLQETQYF
TRBV30,TRBJ2-1,once,TRBD2,CAWSASGLAGKEQFF
TRBV3-1/TRBV3-2,TRBJ2-7,once,TRBD1,CASSQGDSRYEQYF
TRBV9,TRBJ2-7,-,TRBD2,CASSVGTSGSYEQYF
TRBV5-1,TRBJ2-1,-,-,CASRQDGNEQFF
TRBV5-8,TRBJ2-7,-,-,CASSLATERHF
TRBV7-2,TRBJ2-5,once,TRBD2,CASSPSGRAEETQYF
TRBV15,TRBJ1-2,once,TRBD1,CATGNRGLGYTF
TRBV19,TRBJ1-5,-,-,CASSIALRGRDQPQHF
TRBV24-1,TRBJ2-3,-,TRBD1,CATNSDRETRDTQYF
TRBV6-6,TRBJ1-1,-,TRBD1,CASSHDRGERSNTEAFF
TRBV28,TRBJ1-2,-,-,CASSLPSEGGLYGYTF
TRBV15,TRBJ2-1,-,-,CATSRVGVNEQFF
TRBV4-1,TRBJ1-5,-,TRBD1,CASSPTGAMDSNQPQHF
TRBV5-1,TRBJ1-4,-,-,CASSGQGDEKLFF
TRBV29-1,TRBJ1-1,-,-,CSGVTTGTEAFF
TRBV6-5,TRBJ1-3,few,-,CASIPRAGNTIYF
TRBV7-3,TRBJ1-2,-,TRBD1,CASSYDRVDGYTF
TRBV24-1,TRBJ2-2,-,TRBD2,CATSDPRGAGELFF
TRBV7-3,TRBJ2-2,-,TRBD2,CASSLIGLAGGLTGELFF
TRBV5-6,TRBJ1-2,-,-,CASSLSGQNYGYTF